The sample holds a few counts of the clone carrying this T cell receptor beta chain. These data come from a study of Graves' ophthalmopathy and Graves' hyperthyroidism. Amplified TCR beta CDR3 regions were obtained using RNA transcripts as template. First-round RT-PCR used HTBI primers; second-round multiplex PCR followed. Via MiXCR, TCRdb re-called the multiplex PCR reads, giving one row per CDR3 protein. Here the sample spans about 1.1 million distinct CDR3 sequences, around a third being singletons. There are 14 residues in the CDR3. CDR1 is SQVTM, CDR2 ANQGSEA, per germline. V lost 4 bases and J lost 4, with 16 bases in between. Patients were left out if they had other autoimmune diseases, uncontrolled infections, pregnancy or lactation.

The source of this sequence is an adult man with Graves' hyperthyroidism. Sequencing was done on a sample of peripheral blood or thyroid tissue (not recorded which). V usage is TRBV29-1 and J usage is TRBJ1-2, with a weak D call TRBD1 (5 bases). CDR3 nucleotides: TGCAGCGTTGTCCCATCGACAGCCGGCTATGGCTACACCTTC. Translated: CSVVPSTAGYGYTF.